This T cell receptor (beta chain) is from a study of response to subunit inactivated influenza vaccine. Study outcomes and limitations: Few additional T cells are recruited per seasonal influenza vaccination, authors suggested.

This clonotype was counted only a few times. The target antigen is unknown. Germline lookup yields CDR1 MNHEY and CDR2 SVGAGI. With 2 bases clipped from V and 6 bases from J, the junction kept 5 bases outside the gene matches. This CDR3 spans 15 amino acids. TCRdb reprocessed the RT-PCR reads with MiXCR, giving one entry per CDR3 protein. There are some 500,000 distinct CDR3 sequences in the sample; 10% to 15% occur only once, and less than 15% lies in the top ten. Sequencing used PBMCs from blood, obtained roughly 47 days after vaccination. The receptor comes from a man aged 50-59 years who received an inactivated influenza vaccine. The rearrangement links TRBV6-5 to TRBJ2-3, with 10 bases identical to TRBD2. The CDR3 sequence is CASSYGLAGADTQYF. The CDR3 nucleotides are TGTGCCAGCAGTTACGGCCTAGCGGGAGCCGATACGCAGTATTTT.